The 5 T cell receptor beta chains below were found in one sample sequenced in a study of monozygotic twins with inflammatory bowel disease (dated by TCRdb to about 2019). Receptor amplification or capture employed 5' RACE. Data came from an Illumina HiSeq 2500. After reprocessing by TCRdb, each CDR3 protein sequence is one entry, and no DNA is given. The data table for this sample lists under 200,000 distinct CDR3 sequences. Of the sample, more than 2.5% falls within the top ten clones. The sample consisted of blood. The receptors were gathered from a human donor with ulcerative colitis or Crohn's disease, or a healthy co-twin of an affected twin (not recorded which).

This rearrangement joins TRBV5-4 to TRBJ2-2; absent DNA, TCRdb's TRBD2 call cannot be checked. Germline CDR1 reads SGHNT; CDR2 reads YYREEE (reference sequence). The CDR3 runs 15 residues. This CDR3 is CASSLTSGRVGELFF.

This rearrangement joins TRBV7-9 to TRBJ1-2; the D call of TRBD1 rests on TCRdb alone, since no DNA is present to check it. CDR3 length equals 16 residues. Germline lookup yields CDR1 SEHNR and CDR2 FQNEAQ (reference sequence). The CDR3 sequence: CASSYLDRGQVFGYTF.

The chain is built from TRBV6-6 and TRBJ2-1. This CDR3 region has 12 residues. The germline gives CDR1 MNHNY, CDR2 SVGAGI (reference sequence). CDR3 in amino acids: CASRYRPNEQFF.

The chain links TRBV5-1 to TRBJ2-7; with no DNA, the TCRdb D assignment of TRBD1 cannot be verified. Germline CDR1 is SGHRS and CDR2 is YFSETQ. The CDR3 runs to 16 residues. CDR3 region: CASSPRGQGKSYEQYF.

The V gene is TRBV27, the J gene TRBJ2-1; as DNA is missing, the TRBD2 call by TCRdb cannot be tested. Germline-derived CDR1 and CDR2 are MNHEY and SMNVEV (reference sequence). The CDR3 consists of 13 residues. This CDR3 is CASSLWGGRASFF.